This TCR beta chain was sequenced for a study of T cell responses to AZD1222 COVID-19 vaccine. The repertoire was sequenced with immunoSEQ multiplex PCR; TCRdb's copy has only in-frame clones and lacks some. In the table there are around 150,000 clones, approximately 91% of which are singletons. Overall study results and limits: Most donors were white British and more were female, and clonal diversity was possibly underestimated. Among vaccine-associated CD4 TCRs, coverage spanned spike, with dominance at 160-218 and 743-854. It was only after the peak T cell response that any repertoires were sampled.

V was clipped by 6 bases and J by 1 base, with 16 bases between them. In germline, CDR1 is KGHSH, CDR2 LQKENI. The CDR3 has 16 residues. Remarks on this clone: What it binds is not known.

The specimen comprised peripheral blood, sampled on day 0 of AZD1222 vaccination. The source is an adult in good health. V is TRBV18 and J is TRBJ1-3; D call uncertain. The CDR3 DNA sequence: TGTGCCAGCTCTGGGGAGGAGCTCTTTTCTGGAAACACCATATATTTT. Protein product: CASSGEELFSGNTIYF.